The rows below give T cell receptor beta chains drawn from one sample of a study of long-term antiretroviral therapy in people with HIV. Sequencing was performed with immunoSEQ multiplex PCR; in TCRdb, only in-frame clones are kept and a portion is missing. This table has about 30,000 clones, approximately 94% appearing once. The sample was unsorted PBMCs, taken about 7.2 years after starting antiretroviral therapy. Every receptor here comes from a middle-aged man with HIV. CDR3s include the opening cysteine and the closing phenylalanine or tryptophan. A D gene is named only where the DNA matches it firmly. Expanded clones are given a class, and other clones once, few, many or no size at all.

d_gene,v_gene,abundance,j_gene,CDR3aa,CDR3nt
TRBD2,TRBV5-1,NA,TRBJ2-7,CASSFTVGSGEYEQYF,TGCGCCAGCAGCTTTACGGTCGGGAGCGGGGAGTACGAGCAGTACTTC
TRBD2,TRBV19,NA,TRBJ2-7,CASSHPGLVRSYEQYF,TGTGCCAGTAGCCACCCGGGACTAGTAAGATCCTACGAGCAGTACTTC
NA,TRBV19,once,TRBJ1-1,CASSRGAEAFF,TGTGCCAGTAGTAGAGGGGCTGAAGCTTTCTTT
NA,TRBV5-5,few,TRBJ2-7,CASSGKEGLYEQYF,TGTGCCAGCAGCGGAAAAGAGGGTCTCTACGAGCAGTACTTC
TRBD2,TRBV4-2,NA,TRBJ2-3,CASSQGGGEADTQYF,TGTGCCAGCAGCCAAGGCGGGGGGGAGGCAGATACGCAGTATTTT
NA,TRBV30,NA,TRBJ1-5,CAWSVQGGQPQHF,TGTGCCTGGAGTGTACAAGGAGGGCAGCCCCAGCATTTT
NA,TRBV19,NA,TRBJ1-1,CASSTDRLRAFF,TGTGCCAGTAGTACCGATAGACTCAGGGCTTTCTTT
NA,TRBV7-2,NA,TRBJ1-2,CASSSQGRSIFGYTF,TGTGCCAGCAGCTCCCAGGGGAGGTCGATCTTTGGCTACACCTTC
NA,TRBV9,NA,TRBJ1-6,CASSVGGEASPLHF,TGTGCCAGCAGCGTAGGGGGGGAGGCTTCACCCCTCCACTTT
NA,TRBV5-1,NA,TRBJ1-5,CASSLEGPNQPQHF,TGCGCCAGCAGCTTGGAGGGGCCCAATCAGCCCCAGCATTTT
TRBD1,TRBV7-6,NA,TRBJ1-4,CASSKTGGQEKLFF,TGTGCCAGCAGTAAGACAGGGGGCCAGGAAAAACTGTTTTTT